Below, one TCR beta chain is given with its context. The data derive from a study of shared clonotypes between healthy human individuals. Clones were sequenced by immunoSEQ multiplex PCR, and TCRdb holds only the in-frame ones, with some missing. The data contain some 2,100,000 clones, approximately 94% of them seen just once; the ten biggest clones take up about 1.8%. Germline lookup yields CDR1 LGHNA and CDR2 YNFKEQ. The CDR3 consists of 12 residues. Trimming stripped 0 bases from V and 10 bases from J, with 7 bases between. Naive CD8 cells lacked CD45RO, underwent positive selection for CCR7 and left out terminally differentiated effector memory CD45RA+ cells.

V usage is TRBV4-2 and J usage is TRBJ1-3; D is unclear. Material: naive CD8+ T cells from PBMCs. This TCR derives from a young man in good health. Some clones in this sample may be carry-over from other donors' samples. The CDR3 DNA follows: TGTGCCAGCAGCCAAGATGACGGGACCATATATTTT. This sequence encodes CASSQDDGTIYF.